These T cell receptor beta chains were read from a single sample in a study of T-cell memory formation after mild COVID-19. One entry per CDR3 protein, called by TCRdb with MiXCR from the 5' RACE reads. The sample yields about 440,000 distinct CDR3 sequences, 20% seen once. Sequenced sample: PBMCs or a T cell subset sorted from them (not recorded which). The source of these receptors is an adult woman who had mild COVID-19 (a few samples of this study predate the infection). Cell type and time point are not known. Each CDR3 is given with its conserved first and last residue. The D gene is left open where the match is weak. Some rows have no size entry. The others give once, few or many, or a class for an expanded clone.

cdr3_aa cdr3_nt clone_size v_call d_call j_call
CASSLGLPTTDTQYF TGTGCCAGCAGCTTGGGACTACCTACCACAGATACGCAGTATTTT few TRBV5-5 - TRBJ2-3
CASSMGQGAEETQYF TGCGCCAGCAGCATGGGACAGGGAGCAGAAGAGACCCAGTACTTC - TRBV5-1 TRBD1 TRBJ2-5
CAMSGGRENTEAFF TGTGCCATGTCGGGGGGGAGGGAGAACACTGAAGCTTTCTTT - TRBV10-3 - TRBJ1-1
CASSHQENYGYTF TGTGCCAGCAGCCATCAGGAGAACTATGGCTACACCTTC - TRBV7-8 - TRBJ1-2
CASSHPLTGPQHF TGTGCCAGCAGCCATCCCTTGACGGGGCCCCAGCATTTT - TRBV6-6 - TRBJ1-5
CASSYRQQTNTEAFF TGTGCCAGCAGCTACCGACAGCAGACGAACACTGAAGCTTTCTTT few TRBV7-9 - TRBJ1-1
CASSRPLEDYGYTF TGTGCCAGCAGTCGACCCTTAGAGGACTATGGCTACACCTTC - TRBV12-3/TRBV12-4 - TRBJ1-2
CASSTLIGETQYF TGTGCCAGCAGTACCCTAATTGGGGAGACCCAGTACTTC few TRBV12-3/TRBV12-4 - TRBJ2-5
CAISEPAGQGATEAFF TGTGCCATCAGTGAGCCCGCCGGACAGGGGGCCACTGAAGCTTTCTTT - TRBV10-3 TRBD1 TRBJ1-1
CASSQRQGRDTGELFF TGTGCCAGCAGCCAACGACAGGGGAGAGATACCGGGGAGCTGTTTTTT few TRBV7-3 TRBD1 TRBJ2-2
CASSLGTDSYEQYF TGTGCCAGCAGCCTCGGGACGGACTCCTACGAGCAGTACTTC few TRBV5-6 - TRBJ2-7
CATSDVDRVAAGELFF TGTGCCACCAGTGACGTGGACAGGGTAGCCGCCGGGGAGCTGTTTTTT few TRBV24-1 TRBD1 TRBJ2-2
CASSIRTVAYGYTF TGTGCCAGTAGTATCAGGACGGTTGCCTATGGCTACACCTTC - TRBV19 - TRBJ1-2
CSARAWGIVQPQHF TGCAGTGCTAGAGCCTGGGGCATCGTGCAGCCCCAGCATTTT - TRBV20-1 - TRBJ1-5
CASSSSKNYGYTF TGTGCCAGTAGTAGCTCAAAGAACTATGGCTACACCTTC few TRBV19 - TRBJ1-2
CASSPGQSDTQYF TGCGCCAGCAGCCCGGGACAGTCAGATACGCAGTATTTT - TRBV5-1 TRBD1 TRBJ2-3
CASTPPTTGELFF TGTGCCAGCACCCCCCCCACCACCGGGGAGCTGTTTTTT - TRBV6-5 - TRBJ2-2
CASSQTSAGEQFF TGTGCCAGCTCCCAGACTAGCGCGGGTGAGCAGTTCTTC few TRBV18 TRBD2 TRBJ2-1
CASSSRGFANTGELFF TGTGCCAGCAGTTCGCGGGGATTCGCGAACACCGGGGAGCTGTTTTTT many TRBV12-3/TRBV12-4 - TRBJ2-2
CASSGLLYTGELFF TGTGCCAGCAGCGGATTACTGTACACCGGGGAGCTGTTTTTT few TRBV12-3/TRBV12-4 - TRBJ2-2
CASSGGGEQFF TGTGCCAGCAGTGGGGGAGGTGAGCAGTTCTTC many TRBV7-9 - TRBJ2-1
CASSSGTSGETQYF TGCGCCAGCAGCTCCGGGACTAGCGGGGAGACCCAGTACTTC - TRBV5-1 TRBD2 TRBJ2-5
CASSYLPGLAELVSYEQYF TGTGCCAGCAGTTACCTTCCGGGACTAGCGGAACTCGTCTCCTACGAGCAGTACTTC - TRBV6-2/TRBV6-3 TRBD2 TRBJ2-7
CSASRPGAGQPQHF TGCAGTGCTAGCCGGCCAGGGGCTGGTCAGCCCCAGCATTTT few TRBV20-1 - TRBJ1-5
CASSLGSPGVETQYF TGTGCCAGCAGCTTAGGATCCCCGGGAGTGGAGACCCAGTACTTC few TRBV11-2 - TRBJ2-5
CASRGLAGAGYEQYF TGTGCCAGCCGAGGGCTAGCGGGAGCAGGGTACGAGCAGTACTTC few TRBV5-4 TRBD2 TRBJ2-7
CASRLEDEQYF TGCGCCAGTCGACTAGAGGACGAGCAGTACTTC - TRBV10-2 - TRBJ2-7
CASSLHPPGEGAAEAFF TGTGCCAGCAGCCTTCACCCCCCAGGAGAGGGAGCGGCTGAAGCTTTCTTT - TRBV11-2 - TRBJ1-1
CASSPSGQGDTEAFF TGTGCCAGCAGTCCTAGTGGACAGGGTGACACTGAAGCTTTCTTT - TRBV12-3/TRBV12-4 TRBD1 TRBJ1-1
CACGQIPYEQYF TGTGCCTGCGGACAGATTCCCTACGAGCAGTACTTC few TRBV30 - TRBJ2-7
CASTPNPGQVGYEQYF TGTGCCAGCACCCCTAACCCCGGGCAGGTGGGCTACGAGCAGTACTTC many TRBV7-6 - TRBJ2-7
CASRWAQETQYF TGCGCCAGCAGGTGGGCCCAGGAGACCCAGTACTTC few TRBV5-1 - TRBJ2-5
CASSETRNTGELFF TGTGCCAGCAGCGAAACTAGGAACACCGGGGAGCTGTTTTTT many TRBV7-2 - TRBJ2-2
CASRSMTRSPQHF TGTGCCAGCAGATCCATGACCCGTTCGCCCCAGCATTTT - TRBV5-6 - TRBJ1-5
CASSLVGSRTRYEQYF TGTGCCAGCAGCTTAGTGGGCAGCCGAACCAGGTACGAGCAGTACTTC - TRBV7-9 - TRBJ2-7
CASSRGLAGVSDTQYF TGTGCCAGCAGCCGAGGACTAGCGGGAGTGTCAGATACGCAGTATTTT many TRBV7-3 TRBD2 TRBJ2-3
CASSQPTSWETQYF TGCGCCAGCAGCCAACCCACTAGCTGGGAGACCCAGTACTTC few TRBV4-1 - TRBJ2-5
CASSIRGPTNEKLFF TGTGCCAGCAGCATCCGGGGACCAACTAATGAAAAACTGTTTTTT - TRBV3-1 - TRBJ1-4
CAISGPDRDQPQHF TGTGCCATCAGTGGCCCGGACAGGGACCAGCCCCAGCATTTT - TRBV10-3 TRBD1 TRBJ1-5
CASSLDRTTYEQYF TGCGCCAGCAGCCTCGACCGAACCACCTACGAGCAGTACTTC - TRBV4-3 - TRBJ2-7
CASSSSRLAGDISSYNEQFF TGTGCCAGCAGCTCGAGTAGACTAGCGGGGGACATAAGCTCCTACAATGAGCAGTTCTTC few TRBV7-3 TRBD2 TRBJ2-1
CASSLDHGPSNTEAFF TGCGCCAGCAGCTTGGACCACGGACCCTCGAACACTGAAGCTTTCTTT few TRBV5-1 - TRBJ1-1
CASSYSTAGSGVIPANTGELFF TGTGCCAGCAGTTACTCGACGGCGGGGAGCGGGGTCATCCCCGCGAACACCGGGGAGCTGTTTTTT - TRBV6-5 TRBD2 TRBJ2-2
CATSTRDPGNYGYTF TGTGCCACCAGCACCCGGGACCCTGGAAACTATGGCTACACCTTC few TRBV15 - TRBJ1-2
CASSQNKEDTQYF TGTGCCAGCAGCCAAAATAAAGAGGATACGCAGTATTTT few TRBV7-3 - TRBJ2-3
CASIPSGTKNIQYF TGCGCCAGCATTCCGAGCGGGACCAAAAACATTCAGTACTTC - TRBV10-2 TRBD2 TRBJ2-4
CSASGRSETQYF TGCAGTGCTAGCGGGAGATCAGAGACCCAGTACTTC few TRBV20-1 - TRBJ2-5